These 9 T cell receptor beta chains came from one sample sequenced in a study of T-cell reconstitution after alpha-beta-depleted transplantation in children. The authors prepared the TCRbeta library with unique molecular identifiers. TCRdb fed the PCR reads into MiXCR, producing one record per CDR3 protein. Here the sample spans approximately 980,000 distinct CDR3 sequences, about 29% being singletons. Sequenced material: PBMCs, mostly from graft donor cells, taken 360 days after TCRalphabeta/CD19-depleted stem cell transplant. These receptors were collected from a boy less than two years old who had a stem cell transplant for SCID, so the T cells may come from the graft donor.

This clonotype was seen a handful of times. DNA of the CDR3: TGTGCCAGCAGCGTAGGGGAAGGGCACTATCTGCCCCAGCATTTT. This encodes CASSVGEGHYLPQHF. This chain connects TRBV9 to TRBJ1-5; unclear D gene. Germline V gene sequence: CDR1 SGDLS, CDR2 YYNGEE. The CDR3 loop spans 15 amino acids. The V gene lost 0 bases and the J gene lost 9 bases, with 16 bases spanning the gap.

This rearrangement joins TRBV7-6 to TRBJ1-3; D ambiguous. Germline V gives CDR1 SGHVS, CDR2 FNYEAQ. The ends were cut back, 5 bases at V and 7 bases at J, with 15 bases in the middle. The CDR3 length is 14 residues. CDR3 sequence: CASSARATWNTIYF. CDR3 bases: TGTGCCAGCAGCGCCAGAGCAACGTGGAACACCATATATTTT.

Only a few counts were recorded for this clonotype. V and J are TRBV5-1 and TRBJ2-7; no reliable D call. Looked up from germline, CDR1 is SGHRS and CDR2 is YFSETQ. The CDR3 is 14 residues long. V shed 7 bases and J shed 2 bases, with 16 bases lying between them. CDR3 amino acids: CASSPENHPYEQYF. In nucleotides, the CDR3 is TGCGCCAGCTCGCCAGAAAACCACCCCTACGAGCAGTACTTC.

The chain links TRBV12-3 or TRBV12-4 to TRBJ2-1, with D hard to call. The V and J ends lost 3 bases and 7 bases respectively, with 10 bases between them. The CDR3 sequence is 13 residues long. In nucleotides, the CDR3 is TGTGCCAGCAGTTTGGTAGCATGGAATGAGCAGTTCTTC. This encodes CASSLVAWNEQFF.

This clonotype was observed a few times. V is TRBV5-1 and J is TRBJ1-2, with unresolved D. The CDR3 contains 13 residues. Germline values: CDR1 SGHRS, CDR2 YFSETQ. Trimming took 2 bases from V and 2 from J, leaving 7 bases between them. As DNA, the CDR3 is TGCGCCAGCAGCTTTAGCACGAACTATGGCTACACCTTC. Amino acids: CASSFSTNYGYTF.

This rearrangement joins TRBV27 to TRBJ2-5; D is perhaps TRBD1 (5 bases). The ends were cut back, 4 bases at V and 7 bases at J, with 7 bases in the middle. Germline CDR1 MNHEY, CDR2 SMNVEV (reference sequence). This CDR3 region has 11 residues. The CDR3 DNA sequence: TGTGCCAGCAGTTCCCAGGGGACCCAGTACTTC. Amino acid sequence: CASSSQGTQYF.

The sample holds a few counts of this clonotype. The chain recombines TRBV12-3 or TRBV12-4 with TRBJ2-1, with 9 positions matching TRBD1. Trimming removed 3 bases from V and 4 bases from J; junction bases left unmatched: 4. The CDR3 loop spans 15 amino acids. The CDR3 coding sequence is TGTGCCAGCAGTTTCCAACAGGGGGCTTACAATGAGCAGTTCTTC. The encoded protein is CASSFQQGAYNEQFF.

The rearrangement joins TRBV27 to TRBJ1-5; D is perhaps TRBD1 (6 bases). Germline CDR1 reads MNHEY; CDR2 reads SMNVEV (reference sequence). With 10 bases removed from V and 3 bases from J, the gap between germline ends came to 16 bases. The CDR3 is made up of 14 amino acids. In nucleotides, the CDR3 is TGTGCCACCAAACCACAGGGTATCAATCAGCCCCAGCATTTT. It codes for CATKPQGINQPQHF.

The chain couples TRBV20-1 to TRBJ1-1; a weak D match, TRBD1 (6 bases). The V end was cut by 5 bases, the J end by 2 bases, with 18 bases between. This CDR3 contains 15 residues. The germline V gene encodes CDR1 DFQATT and CDR2 SNEGSKA (reference sequence). CDR3 DNA sequence: TGCAGTGCTCCAGCAAATGGACAGCTTAACACTGAAGCTTTCTTT. This translates into CSAPANGQLNTEAFF.